The 15 T cell receptor beta chains below come from one sample, sequenced in a study of blood T cell repertoires in COVID-19. The data were produced by immunoSEQ multiplex PCR, yet TCRdb's version contains in-frame clones alone and is incomplete. The repertoire has about 180,000 clones, around 87% of them found once; the top ten carry 2.5% to 3.5%. Specimen: peripheral blood. These receptors came from a woman in her thirties with active or convalescent COVID-19.

The chain has TRBV4-1 and TRBJ1-2; 8 bases are a match to TRBD1. The CDR3 spans 17 residues. CDR1 and CDR2 from the germline V gene are MGHRA and YSYEKL. The V gene end was trimmed by 2 bases and the J gene end by 4 bases; junction bases not matched to a gene: 12. The CDR3 protein is CASSQPLSRTGIYGYTF. The CDR3 DNA sequence: TGCGCCAGCAGCCAACCTCTGAGCCGGACAGGGATCTATGGCTACACCTTC.

The rearrangement links TRBV5-1 to TRBJ2-3, with TRBD1 matching over 7 bases. This CDR3 is built from 15 residues. Trimming took 2 bases from V and 2 from J; bases not matched to a gene: 5. Looked up from germline, CDR1 is SGHRS and CDR2 is YFSETQ. The CDR3 loop is CASSFRDSHTDTQYF. The CDR3 DNA sequence: TGCGCCAGCAGCTTCCGGGACAGCCACACAGATACGCAGTATTTT.

The chain joins TRBV6-5 to TRBJ1-6, with D perhaps matching TRBD1 (5 bases). The CDR3 extends over 15 amino acids. Looked up from germline, CDR1 is MNHEY and CDR2 is SVGAGI. V was trimmed by 7 bases and J by 5 bases, leaving 15 bases between them. CDR3 sequence reads: CASMKGAIHNSPLHF. CDR3 in DNA: TGTGCCAGCATGAAAGGGGCAATCCATAATTCACCCCTCCACTTT.

The rearrangement uses TRBV18 and TRBJ2-4, with D tentatively TRBD2 (5 bases). V was cut by 2 bases and J by 14 bases, with 13 bases left in between. From germline, CDR1 is KGHSH and CDR2 LQKENI. The CDR3 spans 12 residues. The chain's CDR3 is CASSPDLTGKYF. Written as DNA, the CDR3 is TGTGCCAGCTCACCAGACCTGACGGGAAAGTACTTC.

This chain joins TRBV9 and TRBJ1-4, with D perhaps matching TRBD1 (6 bases). The ends were cut back, 3 bases at V and 0 bases at J, with 9 bases in the middle. This CDR3 has 15 residues. Germline V lookup: CDR1 SGDLS, CDR2 YYNGEE. The CDR3 coding sequence is TGTGCCAGCAGCGCTCAGGGGACAACTAATGAAAAACTGTTTTTT. It translates to CASSAQGTTNEKLFF.

The genes are TRBV29-1 and TRBJ1-1, with TRBD1 matching over 11 bases. Germline loops: CDR1 SQVTM, CDR2 ANQGSEA. This CDR3 region has 15 residues. With 5 bases clipped from V and 6 bases from J, the junction kept 11 bases outside the gene matches. The DNA of the CDR3 is TGCAGCGTTCCTCGGGGGACAGGGGGTCGAGCTGAAGCTTTCTTT. Its protein is CSVPRGTGGRAEAFF.

This rearrangement joins TRBV20-1 to TRBJ1-2; the D gene is possibly TRBD1 (6 bases). The length of the CDR3 is 11 residues. CDR1 DFQATT and CDR2 SNEGSKA come from the germline V gene (reference sequence). V was pared by 7 bases and J by 8 bases, with 14 bases between. CDR3: CSVAGDEGYTF. Here the CDR3 DNA reads TGCAGTGTCGCAGGGGATGAGGGCTACACCTTC.

This chain's CDR3 is CASSIVAGAGNEQFF. The CDR3, as DNA: TGTGCCAGTAGTATCGTAGCGGGAGCGGGAAATGAGCAGTTCTTC. This rearrangement joins TRBV19 to TRBJ2-1; TRBD2 agrees at 9 bases. Germline V gene data show CDR1 as LNHDA and CDR2 as SQIVND (reference sequence). V was pared by 3 bases and J by 7 bases, with 7 bases of the junction left unmatched. The CDR3 is 15 residues long.

The chain employs TRBV5-4 and TRBJ2-5, with 8 bases fitting TRBD2. CDR1 and CDR2 from the germline V gene are SGHNT and YYREEE (reference sequence). The V segment lost 1 base and the J segment 4 bases; nucleotides outside the gene matches: 3. This CDR3 spans 14 amino acids. In DNA, the CDR3 is TGTGCCAGCAGCTTGTGGGCGGGAGGAGAGACCCAGTACTTC. This sequence encodes CASSLWAGGETQYF.

The chain uses TRBV5-4 and TRBJ1-3; TRBD1 is a possible D gene (5 bases). This CDR3 is 15 amino acids long. The V and J ends lost 0 bases and 0 bases respectively, with 7 bases between them. Germline V CDR1 and CDR2: SGHNT, YYREEE (reference sequence). The CDR3 reads CASSLDRRSGNTIYF. The CDR3 coding sequence is TGTGCCAGCAGCTTGGACAGGCGCTCTGGAAACACCATATATTTT.

In the case of this clone: The same CDR3 also results from other DNA sequences found in this sample. J is TRBJ2-5 and V is TRBV11-2; TRBD2 agrees at 9 bases. This CDR3 is built from 15 residues. The junction had 1 base not matched to a gene; V was cut back by 1 base and J by 1 base. Germline-derived CDR1 and CDR2 are SGHAT and FQNNGV. The CDR3 DNA follows: TGTGCCAGCAGCTTAGGTAGCGGGAGCCAAGAGACCCAGTACTTC. Protein: CASSLGSGSQETQYF. Full variable domain (missing parts from reference TRBV11-2 and TRBJ2-5): EAGVAQSPRYKIIEKRQSVAFWCNPISGHATLYWYQQILGQGPKLLIQFQNNGVVDDSQLPKDRFSAERLKGVDSTLKIQPAKLEDSAVYLCASSLGSGSQETQYFGPGTRLLVL.

This rearrangement joins TRBV19 to TRBJ1-4; D is unresolved. In germline, CDR1 is LNHDA, CDR2 SQIVND (reference sequence). V lost 5 bases and J lost 0, with 10 bases in between. There are 15 residues in the CDR3. The DNA of the CDR3 is TGTGCCAGTAGTCCCCGACTGGCAACTAATGAAAAACTGTTTTTT. It specifies CASSPRLATNEKLFF.

The chain links TRBV7-8 to TRBJ2-5, with a possible D match to TRBD2 (5 bases). The CDR3 is 15 amino acids. Germline V gene data show CDR1 as SGHVS and CDR2 as FQNEAQ. The V end was cut by 2 bases, the J end by 5 bases, with 15 bases between. CDR3 region: CASSLQLESLETQYF. The CDR3 DNA reads as TGTGCCAGCAGCTTACAACTAGAGAGTCTGGAGACCCAGTACTTC.

The chain recombines TRBV9 with TRBJ1-1; a possible D gene is TRBD1 (5 bases). CDR1 is SGDLS and CDR2 is YYNGEE in the germline V gene. The CDR3 is 13 residues long. Between the trimmed V and J ends, which lost 3 bases and 1 base, there was a span of 7 bases. As DNA, the CDR3 is TGTGCCAGCAGCGGGACACCGAACACTGAAGCTTTCTTT. Its protein product is CASSGTPNTEAFF. Filled out from reference TRBV9 and TRBJ1-1, the complete variable domain reads DSGVTQTPKHLITATGQRVTLRCSPRSGDLSVYWYQQSLDQGLQFLIQYYNGEERAKGNILERFSAQQFPDLHSELNLSSLELGDSALYFCASSGTPNTEAFFGQGTRLTVV.

The genes are TRBV10-1 and TRBJ2-7; the D gene is possibly TRBD1 (5 bases). CDR1 WNHNN and CDR2 SYGVQD come from the germline V gene (reference sequence). Trimming pared 6 bases from V and 0 bases from J, leaving 12 bases between. The CDR3 has 14 residues. The CDR3: CASSRGGASYEQYF. As DNA, the CDR3 is TGCGCCAGCAGCCGCGGTGGGGCCTCCTACGAGCAGTACTTC.